This is a list of T cell receptor beta chains from one sample in a study of cytomegalovirus exposure and HLA in healthy donors. Produced via immunoSEQ multiplex PCR; TCRdb's table is partial and in-frame only. The table has roughly 130,000 clones, approximately 80% seen once. Material for sequencing was PBMCs. The origin of the receptors is a girl aged 2 to 10 in good health and CMV-seronegative. Both conserved end residues are trimmed from each CDR3. The order of the fields is V gene, D gene, J gene, CDR3 protein. A D gene is named only where the DNA matches it firmly.

V: TRBV9
D: TRBD1
J: TRBJ2-7
CDR3: ASSQGELNEQY

V: TRBV20-1
D: -
J: TRBJ2-5
CDR3: SATRETQY

V: TRBV6-7
D: -
J: TRBJ1-5
CDR3: ASSYGFPEVVDNQPQH

V: TRBV18
D: TRBD1
J: TRBJ1-2
CDR3: ASSPGQGAYGYT

V: TRBV5-4
D: TRBD1
J: TRBJ1-1
CDR3: ASGGQGEAF

V: TRBV5-4
D: TRBD1
J: TRBJ2-7
CDR3: ASSFSGTDEQY

V: TRBV28
D: -
J: -
CDR3: ASSLWGPGTFRYEQY

V: TRBV7-9
D: -
J: TRBJ2-2
CDR3: ASSFWGVQDTGELF

V: TRBV21-1
D: -
J: TRBJ2-7
CDR3: ASSTSTGPVSYEQY

V: TRBV5-6
D: TRBD1
J: TRBJ1-1
CDR3: ASSFWTGALRRGPEAF

V: TRBV18
D: -
J: TRBJ2-7
CDR3: ASSPERLREQY

V: TRBV4-2
D: -
J: TRBJ2-5
CDR3: ASSQDKGGQETQY

V: TRBV19
D: TRBD2
J: TRBJ2-1
CDR3: ASSLQRRERPYNEQF

V: TRBV10-1
D: -
J: TRBJ1-6
CDR3: ASRRLKSSGSYNSPLH

V: TRBV7-6
D: TRBD2
J: TRBJ2-3
CDR3: ASSRRLAGADTQY

V: TRBV6-6
D: -
J: TRBJ2-4
CDR3: ASSYSLLAKNIQY

V: TRBV4-1
D: -
J: TRBJ1-1
CDR3: ASSQQGTAPDPAF

V: TRBV7-7
D: TRBD1
J: TRBJ2-2
CDR3: ASSKHRGLGGELF

V: TRBV4-1
D: TRBD1
J: TRBJ1-2
CDR3: ASSPSAQGAAYGYT

V: TRBV27
D: TRBD2
J: TRBJ2-7
CDR3: ASSSPSGTLWEQY

V: TRBV28
D: TRBD2
J: TRBJ2-7
CDR3: ASTLSGTSGRYLFHEQY

V: TRBV21-1
D: -
J: TRBJ2-3
CDR3: ASTPAWTGTDTQY

V: TRBV29-1
D: TRBD2
J: TRBJ2-1
CDR3: SVGLAEYNEQF

V: TRBV28
D: -
J: TRBJ2-3
CDR3: ASSSFTDTQY

V: TRBV28
D: TRBD1
J: TRBJ2-5
CDR3: ASRAATGALKETQY

V: TRBV7-9
D: -
J: TRBJ1-1
CDR3: ASSLLTEAF

V: TRBV5-1
D: -
J: TRBJ2-2
CDR3: ASSLANTGELF

V: TRBV4-1
D: -
J: TRBJ1-2
CDR3: ASSYPGEHHYGYT

V: TRBV7-9
D: TRBD1
J: TRBJ1-2
CDR3: ASSSQTGFYGYT

V: TRBV7-2
D: -
J: TRBJ2-7
CDR3: ASSPIAPYEQY

V: TRBV2
D: -
J: TRBJ2-2
CDR3: ASSVSGSNTGELF

V: TRBV11-1
D: TRBD1
J: TRBJ1-2
CDR3: ASSLREGDRSSGYT

V: TRBV6-6
D: -
J: TRBJ2-7
CDR3: ASTPAPVKEEQY

V: TRBV18
D: -
J: TRBJ2-7
CDR3: ASSPPGRSGASEQY

V: TRBV7-2
D: -
J: TRBJ1-1
CDR3: ASSLGQSGEAF

V: TRBV7-3
D: TRBD2
J: TRBJ2-1
CDR3: ASSETSGWANEQF

V: TRBV7-2
D: TRBD2
J: TRBJ2-5
CDR3: ASSSQTSGGGETQY

V: TRBV27
D: -
J: TRBJ2-6
CDR3: ASSPSGTAGGANVLT

V: TRBV7-9
D: TRBD1
J: TRBJ1-1
CDR3: ASSLGQGNTEAF

V: TRBV4-1
D: -
J: TRBJ2-7
CDR3: ASSQDRLQPYEQY

V: TRBV29-1
D: TRBD2
J: TRBJ2-3
CDR3: SVERLAGGQIPDTQY

V: TRBV4-3
D: -
J: TRBJ2-1
CDR3: ASSQEIGGGGNNEQF

V: TRBV11-2
D: -
J: TRBJ1-2
CDR3: ASSSREKTNYGYT

V: TRBV4-1
D: TRBD2
J: TRBJ2-2
CDR3: ASSPLAGGATGELF

V: TRBV4-2
D: -
J: TRBJ2-7
CDR3: ASSATGLSYEQY

V: TRBV14
D: TRBD1
J: TRBJ2-1
CDR3: ASSQEEEQGINNEQF

V: TRBV19
D: -
J: TRBJ2-2
CDR3: ARTGLNTGELF

V: TRBV7-9
D: -
J: TRBJ2-7
CDR3: ASTPTGYGGTYEQY

V: TRBV27
D: -
J: TRBJ2-1
CDR3: ASSFSGGLGNEQF

V: TRBV5-4
D: TRBD1
J: TRBJ1-4
CDR3: ASSSTGQGAGKLF

V: TRBV6-1
D: -
J: TRBJ2-7
CDR3: ASSERRNRASEQY

V: TRBV10-2
D: TRBD1
J: TRBJ2-7
CDR3: ASSDVPGQGYEQY

V: TRBV5-1
D: -
J: TRBJ1-1
CDR3: ASSEEMNTEAF

V: TRBV5-4
D: TRBD1
J: TRBJ1-2
CDR3: ASSLPAGGNGYT